A single sample gave rise to the 19 T cell receptor beta chains below, sequenced in a study of T-cell reconstitution after alpha-beta-depleted transplantation in children. General study results and limits: The main origin of T-cell counts and diversity one year after transplant was newly produced T cells.

The antigens for these receptors are not known. Unique molecular identifiers were incorporated during preparation of the TCRbeta library. TCRdb reanalysed the PCR reads using MiXCR and keeps one entry per CDR3 protein. The table records 250,000 to 300,000 distinct CDR3 sequences, just over 7.5% of them present only once. Sequenced here: peripheral blood, sampled 360 days after TCRalphabeta/CD19-depleted stem cell transplant. Every receptor here comes from a female patient aged 2 to 10 who had a stem cell transplant for Fanconi anemia, so the T cells may come from the graft donor.

The chain carries TRBV3-1 and TRBJ1-2; 8 bases align to TRBD1. CDR1 is LGHDT and CDR2 is YNNKEL in the germline V gene (reference sequence). The CDR3 runs 14 residues. V was clipped by 5 bases and J by 6 bases; unmatched bases: 8. Here the CDR3 reads CASSSLDRVNGYTF. The CDR3 region has the DNA TGTGCCAGCAGCTCTCTGGACAGGGTGAATGGCTACACCTTC.

In this sample, this clonotype turned up many times. This chain joins TRBV27 and TRBJ2-6; D not resolved. The ends were cut back, 2 bases at V and 4 bases at J, with 6 bases in the middle. Germline V lookup: CDR1 MNHEY, CDR2 SMNVEV (reference sequence). The CDR3 loop spans 14 amino acids. In DNA, the CDR3 is TGTGCCAGCAGTTTAGGGGTAGGGGCCAACGTCCTGACTTTC. Protein product: CASSLGVGANVLTF.

This clonotype occurred many times. The V call is TRBV15, the J call TRBJ2-1; D not certain. The CDR3 runs 15 residues. The V gene lost 3 bases and the J gene lost 6 bases, with 15 bases spanning the gap. CDR1 LNHNV and CDR2 YYDKDF come from the germline V gene (reference sequence). Here the CDR3 reads CATSREVNRLNEQFF. The CDR3, as DNA: TGTGCCACCAGCAGGGAAGTGAACCGCCTCAATGAGCAGTTCTTC. Together with reference TRBV15 and TRBJ2-1, the CDR3 gives the full variable domain: DAMVIQNPRYQVTQFGKPVTLSCSQTLNHNVMYWYQQKSSQAPKLLFHYYDKDFNNEADTPDNFQSRRPNTSFCFLDIRSPGLGDTAMYLCATSREVNRLNEQFFGPGTRLTVL.

CDR3 DNA: TGTGCCAGCAGCCCCTTGGGGGCCCCTGGAAACACCATATATTTT. It yields the protein CASSPLGAPGNTIYF. The rearrangement links TRBV7-9 to TRBJ1-3; D might be TRBD1 (6 bases). Germline V gene data show CDR1 as SEHNR and CDR2 as FQNEAQ (reference sequence). V was cut by 5 bases and J by 2 bases, with 13 bases left in between. The CDR3 is made up of 15 amino acids. The variable domain in full, completed from reference TRBV7-9 and TRBJ1-3, reads DTGVSQNPRHKITKRGQNVTFRCDPISEHNRLYWYRQTLGQGPEFLTYFQNEAQLEKSRLLSDRFSAERPKGSFSTLEIQRTEQGDSAMYLCASSPLGAPGNTIYFGEGSWLTVV.

This chain uses TRBV7-6 with TRBJ2-4; no reliable D call. Trimming cost V 5 bases and J 0 bases, with 11 bases left between them. The germline CDR1 and CDR2 sequences are SGHVS and FNYEAQ. CDR3 length: 15 amino acids. This CDR3 reads CASSPTPLAKNIQYF. The CDR3 DNA is TGTGCCAGCAGCCCCACCCCACTAGCCAAAAACATTCAGTACTTC.

This clonotype occurred many times. This CDR3 reads CASSLAGSRGYTF. CDR3 nucleotides: TGTGCCAGCAGTTTAGCGGGTTCTAGGGGCTACACCTTC. This chain uses TRBV12-3 or TRBV12-4 with TRBJ1-2, with D unclear. Trimming stripped 0 bases from V and 8 bases from J, with 10 bases between. The CDR3 covers 13 residues.

The rearrangement uses TRBV18 and TRBJ2-3; 7 nucleotides match TRBD2. The germline V gene has CDR1 KGHSH and CDR2 LQKENI. This CDR3 has 17 residues. The J segment lost 0 bases and the V segment lost 2 bases, leaving 8 bases of the junction unmatched. The CDR3 DNA sequence: TGTGCCAGCTCACCAACGTTTGGGACTACTAGCACAGATACGCAGTATTTT. This translates into CASSPTFGTTSTDTQYF.

This clonotype occurred a few times. The J gene is TRBJ2-5, the V gene TRBV27; unclear D gene. This CDR3 has 16 amino acids. The V end was cut by 5 bases, the J end by 1 base, with 17 bases between. CDR1 is MNHEY and CDR2 is SMNVEV in the germline V gene (reference sequence). The CDR3 region has the DNA TGTGCCAGCAGTCCCTGGACGGCAGGCCCCCAAGAGACCCAGTACTTC. Amino acid sequence: CASSPWTAGPQETQYF.

The rearrangement links TRBV6-5 to TRBJ1-1; 8 bases fit TRBD1. After removal of 2 bases from V and 1 base from J, the junction contained 9 bases not matched to a gene. CDR1 and CDR2 (germline): MNHEY, SVGAGI. The CDR3 has 17 amino acids. CDR3 DNA: TGTGCCAGCAGTTACCACCTTGTACAGGGGGGGAACACTGAAGCTTTCTTT. This gives the protein CASSYHLVQGGNTEAFF.

This clonotype was detected a few times. The chain joins TRBV12-3 or TRBV12-4 to TRBJ2-2; 13 bases are a match to TRBD2. This CDR3 has 18 residues. The J segment lost 5 bases and the V segment lost 3 bases, leaving 9 bases of the junction unmatched. The CDR3 DNA reads TGTGCCAGCAGTTTCACTAGCGGGGGGGCGATATTTACCGGGGAGCTGTTTTTT. Its translation is CASSFTSGGAIFTGELFF.

This clonotype was detected only a few times. J is TRBJ1-1 and V is TRBV28; no reliable D call. CDR1 and CDR2 (germline): MDHEN, SYDVKM. CDR3 length equals 12 residues. V lost 1 base and J lost 4, with 4 bases in between. Written as DNA, the CDR3 is TGTGCCAGCAGTTTATCGGTCACTGAAGCTTTCTTT. Amino acid sequence: CASSLSVTEAFF.

This clonotype was seen more than once but under ten times. The chain is built from TRBV28 and TRBJ1-4; D is unclear. The CDR3 has 14 amino acids. V was trimmed by 2 bases and J by 4 bases, leaving 8 bases between them. CDR1 is MDHEN and CDR2 is SYDVKM in the germline V gene. The CDR3 sequence is CASSLKAFNEKLFF. Here the CDR3 DNA reads TGTGCCAGCAGTTTAAAGGCGTTTAATGAAAAACTGTTTTTT.

There are many counts of this clonotype. The chain combines TRBV5-1 with TRBJ2-2; D not certain. In germline, CDR1 is SGHRS, CDR2 YFSETQ. The V and J ends lost 9 bases and 1 base respectively, with 10 bases between them. The CDR3 runs 13 residues. The CDR3 region has the DNA TGCGCCACAGCCCTTTTGAACACCGGGGAGCTGTTTTTT. Residues: CATALLNTGELFF.

This clonotype has a handful of counts. V usage is TRBV6-1 and J usage is TRBJ1-1, with TRBD1 matching 7 bases. The CDR3 has 16 residues. CDR1 is MNHNS and CDR2 is SASEGT in the germline V gene. With V trimmed by 6 bases and J by 4 bases, 14 bases remained unmatched. CDR3 coding DNA: TGTGCCAGCAGACAGACCCCCAGGGGGGGCGGCACTGAAGCTTTCTTT. Its protein is CASRQTPRGGGTEAFF.

Of note for this clonotype: This may be a read error, as it is one base from a much larger clone. The genes are TRBV6-2 or TRBV6-3 and TRBJ2-3; the D gene is possibly TRBD1 (6 bases). Germline-derived CDR1 and CDR2 are MNHEY and SVGEGT. The length of the CDR3 is 16 residues. DNA of the CDR3: TGTGCCAGCAGTACCCCCGGGACATCAAGCACAGGTACGCAGTATTTT. Translating it yields CASSTPGTSSTGTQYF.

The table lists this clonotype with many counts. The rearrangement uses TRBV6-5 and TRBJ2-3; D is unclear. Trimming cost V 2 bases and J 1 base, with 7 bases left between them. The CDR3 sequence is 14 residues long. The germline CDR1 and CDR2 sequences are MNHEY and SVGAGI. CDR3 sequence: CASSYGIRTDTQYF. The CDR3 DNA follows: TGTGCCAGCAGTTACGGTATTCGCACAGATACGCAGTATTTT.

At least ten counts were recorded for this clonotype. The gene calls are TRBV5-1 and TRBJ2-7; 7 nucleotides align to TRBD1. Trimming at V came to 0 bases and at J to 1 base, leaving 13 bases not matched to a gene. Germline lookup yields CDR1 SGHRS and CDR2 YFSETQ. The CDR3 totals 18 residues. The CDR3 nucleotides read TGCGCCAGCAGCTTGGGAGTCTCCGGGACAGCTCTATCCTACGAGCAGTACTTC. Protein: CASSLGVSGTALSYEQYF.

This clonotype was found a few times. The chain has TRBV5-1 and TRBJ1-2, with D perhaps matching TRBD1 (6 bases). The CDR3 is made up of 15 amino acids. V was clipped by 3 bases and J by 8 bases, with 20 bases between them. CDR1 and CDR2 (germline): SGHRS, YFSETQ. This chain's CDR3 is CASSSSPTGYKGYTF. CDR3 DNA: TGCGCCAGCAGCTCCTCTCCCACAGGGTACAAAGGCTACACCTTC.

Many counts were recorded for this clonotype. The rearrangement uses TRBV10-1 and TRBJ2-3; D is undetermined. V was trimmed by 5 bases and J by 4 bases, leaving 10 bases between them. The CDR3 contains 13 residues. Germline values: CDR1 WNHNN, CDR2 SYGVQD (reference sequence). The CDR3 nucleotides are TGCGCCAGCAGTCCCATTACGGCAGATACGCAGTATTTT. Translation gives CASSPITADTQYF.